This T cell receptor (beta chain) appears in the sequencing data of a study of graft-versus-host responses after intestinal transplantation. Study-level background: Recipients had transplants, and these were multivisceral, liver-intestinal, or isolated intestinal. All recipients were given anti-thymocyte globulin induction, and tacrolimus and steroids were then administered for about three years.

About this clone: Antigen: not known.

The germline gives CDR1 LNHNV, CDR2 YYDKDF (reference sequence). The CDR3 totals 15 residues. J was trimmed by 0 bases and V by 1 base; bases with no gene match: 3. Study results and caveats: GvH clonotypes were identified within recipient marrow, with a subset emerging first in ileum or blood. The highest levels of circulating GvH clones went along with early declines in HvG clones after transplant.

Sequencing used immunoSEQ multiplex PCR; TCRdb keeps in-frame clones, though not all of them. The table includes about 110,000 clones, approximately 93% detected once. This chain joins TRBV15 and TRBJ2-7; 7 nucleotides agree with TRBD1. The source was unstimulated CD8+ T cells sorted from spleen or lymph node cells, collected before transplant. This TCR derives from a human donor who was the organ donor for an intestinal transplant. CDR3 loop: CATSRVGTASYEQYF. CDR3 in DNA: TGTGCCACCAGCAGAGTCGGGACAGCCTCCTACGAGCAGTACTTC.